One sample yielded the 19 T cell receptor beta chains listed below, sequenced in a study of T cells in narcolepsy. Repertoires were generated with immunoSEQ multiplex PCR, while TCRdb's copy carries only in-frame clones and drops some. The sample contains about 24,000 clones, approximately 85% of which appear only once. The specimen sequenced was CD45RA- memory CD4+ T cells from PBMCs. These TCRs come from a human donor with narcolepsy.

CDR3 sequence: CASSFFQGMGLDTQYF. The CDR3 region has the DNA TGTGCCAGCAGCTTCTTCCAGGGTATGGGGTTGGATACGCAGTATTTT. The chain links TRBV5-5 to TRBJ2-3, with D perhaps TRBD1 (5 bases). Germline V CDR1 and CDR2: SGHKS, YYEKEE (reference sequence). Trimming cost V 2 bases and J 6 bases, with 19 bases left between them. The CDR3 sequence is 16 residues long.

The chain joins TRBV19 to TRBJ2-1; 8 bases match TRBD2. The CDR3 has 16 residues. The junction had 12 bases not matched to a gene; V was cut back by 2 bases and J by 9 bases. The germline CDR1 and CDR2 sequences are LNHDA and SQIVND (reference sequence). Here the CDR3 reads CASSITTGLGMVEQFF. In DNA, the CDR3 is TGTGCCAGTAGTATAACAACGGGACTAGGTATGGTTGAGCAGTTCTTC.

The V and J genes are TRBV7-3 and TRBJ2-5, with D unclear. V lost 5 bases and J 1 base, leaving 14 bases between the germline ends. Germline loops: CDR1 SGHTA, CDR2 FQGTGA. CDR3 length: 15 amino acids. CDR3 coding DNA: TGTGCCAGCAGCAAAGAGGTGGCCTTCCAAGAGACCCAGTACTTC. It is translated as CASSKEVAFQETQYF.

This clone was observed once. The chain is built from TRBV30 and TRBJ1-2; no clear D. The CDR3 is made up of 15 amino acids. Germline V lookup: CDR1 GTSNPN, CDR2 SVGIG (reference sequence). V was pared by 3 bases and J by 4 bases, with 18 bases between. The CDR3 loop reads CAWRVRGGPFYGYTF. CDR3 coding DNA: TGTGCCTGGAGGGTTAGAGGCGGGCCGTTCTATGGCTACACCTTC.

The rearrangement uses TRBV5-1 and TRBJ1-5; D ambiguous. The V end was cut by 7 bases, the J end by 3 bases, with 17 bases between. Germline V gene data show CDR1 as SGHRS and CDR2 as YFSETQ. The CDR3 spans 15 residues. In DNA, the CDR3 is TGCGCCAGCGGAGGAAAAATGAGGTACAATCAGCCCCAGCATTTT. Its protein is CASGGKMRYNQPQHF.

The chain links TRBV7-2 to TRBJ2-5, with 7 bases aligning to TRBD2. The ends lost 8 bases at V and 3 bases at J; junction bases unmatched: 6. The length of the CDR3 is 13 residues. Per germline, CDR1 SGHTA and CDR2 FQGNSA. Written as DNA, the CDR3 is TGTGCCAGCGGCCGGGGGGTCGAAGAGACCCAGTACTTC. Protein: CASGRGVEETQYF. The full variable domain, with the rest looked up from reference TRBV7-2 and TRBJ2-5, is GAGVSQSPSNKVTEKGKDVELRCDPISGHTALYWYRQSLGQGLEFLIYFQGNSAPDKSGLPSDRFSAERTGGSVSTLTIQRTQQEDSAVYLCASGRGVEETQYFGPGTRLLVL.

Regarding this clone: Germline is not matched at one junction end, which may reflect a read error. V gene TRBV5-1 combines with J gene TRBJ2-1; 10 bases match TRBD2. Germline V gene data show CDR1 as SGHRS and CDR2 as YFSETQ. There are 16 residues in the CDR3. The CDR3 region is CASGLGSGRAYNEQFF. The CDR3 DNA follows: TGCGCCAGCGGCTTGGGAAGCGGGAGGGCCTACAATGAGCAGTTCTTC.

This sequence joins TRBV5-1 and TRBJ1-5, with D maybe TRBD1 (6 bases). This CDR3 is 14 amino acids long. V lost 0 bases, J lost 4 bases, and 8 bases lay in between. Germline-derived CDR1 and CDR2 are SGHRS and YFSETQ. The CDR3 DNA is TGCGCCAGCAGCTTGGGACAGGCAAATCAGCCCCAGCATTTT. This sequence encodes CASSLGQANQPQHF.

The rearrangement uses TRBV25-1 and TRBJ1-2; D is undetermined. V lost 1 base and J 2 bases, leaving 5 bases between the germline ends. CDR1 MGHDK and CDR2 SYGVNS come from the germline V gene. This CDR3 has 13 residues. The CDR3 spells CASSESGNYGYTF. The CDR3 DNA reads as TGTGCCAGCAGTGAATCCGGGAACTATGGCTACACCTTC.

The gene calls are TRBV2 and TRBJ1-2, with a possible D match to TRBD1 (6 bases). Per germline, CDR1 SNHLY and CDR2 FYNNEI. The CDR3 consists of 13 residues. V lost 8 bases to trimming and J lost 5 bases, with 15 bases between them. The CDR3 here is CASGAQGSYGYTF. CDR3 nucleotides: TGTGCCAGCGGGGCACAGGGCTCATATGGCTACACCTTC.

The rearrangement uses TRBV19 and TRBJ2-2, with 10 bases identical to TRBD1. This CDR3 spans 16 amino acids. In germline, CDR1 is LNHDA, CDR2 SQIVND (reference sequence). After removal of 8 bases from V and 0 bases from J, the junction contained 6 bases not matched to a gene. In DNA form, the CDR3 reads TGTGCCAGTGGGACAGGGGTCCGATCGAACACCGGGGAGCTGTTTTTT. The encoded protein is CASGTGVRSNTGELFF.

This clone was seen a single time. The V gene is TRBV18, the J gene TRBJ2-2; 10 nucleotides align to TRBD2. Germline V lookup: CDR1 KGHSH, CDR2 LQKENI. Losses at the gene ends were 1 base for V and 4 bases for J; bases not matched to a gene: 6. There are 17 residues in the CDR3. The CDR3 loop is CASSPLALAGSTGELFF. CDR3 nucleotide sequence: TGTGCCAGCTCACCACTCGCACTAGCGGGGAGCACCGGGGAGCTGTTTTTT.

The chain is built from TRBV23-1 and TRBJ1-5, with D possibly TRBD1 on 5 matching bases. TRBV23-1 is labeled an ORF, and its function is uncertain. The CDR3 is 19 amino acids. V lost 1 base, J lost 6 bases, and 25 bases lay in between. DNA for the CDR3: TGCGCCAGCAGTCAATTAAGCGTAGGCAGGGTAATAACTTTTCAGCCCCAGCATTTT. Its translation is CASSQLSVGRVITFQPQHF.

The genes are TRBV18 and TRBJ2-5; D is ambiguous. The V end was cut by 3 bases, the J end by 2 bases, with 4 bases between. This CDR3 spans 12 amino acids. Germline CDR1 is KGHSH and CDR2 is LQKENI. Here the CDR3 DNA reads TGTGCCAGCTCACCCCGGCAAGAGACCCAGTACTTC. It translates to CASSPRQETQYF.

CDR3 amino acids: CAINRDRGTGELFF. CDR3 coding DNA: TGTGCCATCAACCGGGACAGGGGTACCGGGGAGCTGTTTTTT. The V gene is TRBV10-3, the J gene TRBJ2-2, with TRBD1 identical over 10 bases. Germline V lookup: CDR1 ENHRY, CDR2 SYGVKD. The CDR3 is 14 residues long. V lost 7 bases to trimming and J lost 5 bases; unmatched junction nucleotides: 4.

V is TRBV9 and J is TRBJ2-5; 9 positions agree with TRBD2. The ends lost 0 bases at V and 5 bases at J; junction bases unmatched: 5. Germline CDR1 SGDLS, CDR2 YYNGEE. This CDR3 is built from 15 residues. CDR3 coding DNA: TGTGCCAGCAGCGTAGGGCCTGCGGGGGGGGAGACCCAGTACTTC. This encodes CASSVGPAGGETQYF. Filled out from reference TRBV9 and TRBJ2-5, the complete variable domain reads DSGVTQTPKHLITATGQRVTLRCSPRSGDLSVYWYQQSLDQGLQFLIQYYNGEERAKGNILERFSAQQFPDLHSELNLSSLELGDSALYFCASSVGPAGGETQYFGPGTRLLVL.

The chain couples TRBV5-1 to TRBJ2-7; 7 bases agree with TRBD2. Trimming removed 3 bases from V and 5 bases from J; junction bases left unmatched: 8. CDR3 length equals 14 residues. Germline CDR1 SGHRS, CDR2 YFSETQ. The CDR3 nucleotides read TGCGCCAGCAGCTCGGGGGGAGGGCCCCACGAGCAGTACTTC. Protein product: CASSSGGGPHEQYF.

The chain carries TRBV27 and TRBJ2-3, with 7 bases that match TRBD2. The J segment lost 8 bases and the V segment lost 3 bases, leaving 5 bases of the junction unmatched. Germline CDR1 and CDR2: MNHEY and SMNVEV (reference sequence). This CDR3 is built from 13 residues. DNA for the CDR3: TGTGCCAGCAGTTTGGGGGGGACGGGTACGCAGTATTTT. Encoded protein: CASSLGGTGTQYF.

This CDR3 reads CASSYQGATYNSPLHF. Here the CDR3 DNA reads TGTGCCAGCAGCTATCAGGGGGCAACCTATAATTCACCCCTCCACTTT. This chain connects TRBV28 to TRBJ1-6; 8 bases line up with TRBD1. This CDR3 region has 16 residues. In germline, CDR1 is MDHEN, CDR2 SYDVKM. Losses at the gene ends were 6 bases for V and 2 bases for J; bases not matched to a gene: 6.